This entry describes one T cell receptor (beta chain). V shed 0 bases and J 5 bases; nucleotides not matched to a gene: 5. CDR1 and CDR2 from the germline V gene are MNHNY and SVGAGI (reference sequence). CDR3 length equals 15 residues. These data are taken from a study of blood T cell repertoires in COVID-19. As for the study in general: Samples of COVID-19 (acute and convalescent) were obtained from the United States, Italy and Spain. PBMCs, B-cell-depleted T cells, or T cells provided the cDNA or gDNA that made up the material.

Sequencing used immunoSEQ multiplex PCR; TCRdb keeps in-frame clones, though not all of them. The sample lists under 300,000 clones, 80% to 90% occurring once. This receptor was obtained from a woman aged 25-40 years with COVID-19, enrolled during active disease. This chain joins TRBV6-6 and TRBJ1-1; 8 bases are shared with TRBD1. The sample taken for sequencing was peripheral blood. CDR3 sequence reads: CASSYSGQGATEAFF. For the CDR3, the DNA is TGTGCCAGCAGTTACTCGGGGCAGGGGGCGACTGAAGCTTTCTTT.